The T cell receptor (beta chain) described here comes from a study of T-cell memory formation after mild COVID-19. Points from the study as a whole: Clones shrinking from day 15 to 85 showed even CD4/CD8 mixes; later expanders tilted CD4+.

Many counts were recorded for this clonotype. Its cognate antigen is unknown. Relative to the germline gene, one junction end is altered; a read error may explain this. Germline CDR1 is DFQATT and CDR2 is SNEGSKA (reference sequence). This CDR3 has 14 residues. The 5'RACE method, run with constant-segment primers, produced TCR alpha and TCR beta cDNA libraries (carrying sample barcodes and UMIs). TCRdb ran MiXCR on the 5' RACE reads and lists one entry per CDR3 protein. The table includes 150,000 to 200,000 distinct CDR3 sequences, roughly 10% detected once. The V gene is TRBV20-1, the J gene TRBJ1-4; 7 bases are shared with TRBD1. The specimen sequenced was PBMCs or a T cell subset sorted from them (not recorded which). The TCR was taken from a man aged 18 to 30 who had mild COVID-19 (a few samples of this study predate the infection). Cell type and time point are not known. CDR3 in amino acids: CSAADRVTKEKLFF. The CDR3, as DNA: TGCAGTGCCGCCGACAGGGTAACTAAAGAAAAACTGTTTTTT.